The present T cell receptor beta chain was sequenced within a study of identical twins. Trimming pared 2 bases from V and 2 bases from J, leaving 10 bases between. CDR3 length: 14 amino acids. TCRdb redid the calling of the 5' RACE reads with MiXCR, one entry per CDR3 protein. The repertoire includes roughly 280,000 distinct CDR3 sequences, roughly 9.7% of them detected once, and roughly 7% sits in the top ten. This sample was shared with a second study, whose subject was yellow fever vaccine responses in identical twins.

The chain employs TRBV12-3 or TRBV12-4 and TRBJ2-7; D could derive from TRBD1 or TRBD2 (5 bases each). Source material: CD8+ T cells sorted from blood. This clonotype was obtained from a woman aged 18 to 35 in good health. The CDR3 is CASSLWDATYEQYF. CDR3 DNA sequence: TGTGCCAGCAGTTTATGGGACGCAACCTACGAGCAGTACTTC.